Listed below are T cell receptor beta chains from one sample, sequenced in a study of shared clonotypes between healthy human individuals. Generated by immunoSEQ multiplex PCR, the TCRdb table keeps only in-frame clones and is missing some. There are 2 million to 2.5 million clones in the sample; 85% to 95% occur only once, and 0.9% to 1.4% lies in the top ten. Specimen: naive CD8+ T cells sorted from blood. These receptors all come from a man younger than 35 in good health. CDR3s include the opening cysteine and the closing phenylalanine or tryptophan. Fields, in order: CDR3 protein, CDR3 DNA, J gene, V gene, D gene. A D gene is named only where the DNA matches it firmly.

CDR3aa: CASSADRGPYEQYF; CDR3nt: TGCGCCAGCAGCGCGGACAGGGGTCCCTACGAGCAGTACTTC; j_gene: TRBJ2-7; v_gene: TRBV5-1; d_gene: TRBD1
CDR3aa: CASSANRGKGDTEAFF; CDR3nt: TGTGCCAGCAGTGCAAACAGGGGAAAGGGAGACACTGAAGCTTTCTTT; j_gene: TRBJ1-1; v_gene: TRBV6-1; d_gene: TRBD1
CDR3aa: CASSEAGYSFYEQYF; CDR3nt: TGTGCCAGCAGTGAAGCGGGATACAGCTTCTACGAGCAGTACTTC; j_gene: TRBJ2-7; v_gene: TRBV2; d_gene: NA
CDR3aa: CASSFWVSNYGYTF; CDR3nt: TGTGCCAGCAGTTTCTGGGTGTCGAACTATGGCTACACCTTC; j_gene: TRBJ1-2; v_gene: TRBV28; d_gene: NA
CDR3aa: CASSALAGGPNEQFF; CDR3nt: TGTGCCAGCAGTGCCCTAGCGGGGGGGCCTAATGAGCAGTTCTTC; j_gene: TRBJ2-1; v_gene: TRBV6-4; d_gene: TRBD2
CDR3aa: CATSRGQNTEAFF; CDR3nt: TGTGCCACCAGCAGAGGCCAGAACACTGAAGCTTTCTTT; j_gene: TRBJ1-1; v_gene: TRBV15; d_gene: NA
CDR3aa: CASSKAQGAGQETQYF; CDR3nt: TGTGCCAGCAGCAAAGCACAGGGGGCAGGCCAAGAGACCCAGTACTTC; j_gene: TRBJ2-5; v_gene: TRBV11-1; d_gene: TRBD1
CDR3aa: CASSVSGPVLFF; CDR3nt: TGTGCCAGCAGCGTATCCGGGCCCGTTCTGTTCTTC; j_gene: TRBJ2-1; v_gene: TRBV9; d_gene: NA
CDR3aa: CASSPPASGDIQYF; CDR3nt: TGTGCCAGCAGCCCCCCGGCGTCCGGAGACATTCAGTACTTC; j_gene: TRBJ2-4; v_gene: TRBV5-8; d_gene: NA
CDR3aa: CASSLQGANEQFF; CDR3nt: TGTGCCAGCAGCTTGCAGGGGGCTAATGAGCAGTTCTTC; j_gene: TRBJ2-1; v_gene: TRBV5-6; d_gene: TRBD1
CDR3aa: CASSLARRDYEQYF; CDR3nt: TGTGCCAGCAGCTTGGCCCGCAGGGACTACGAGCAGTACTTC; j_gene: TRBJ2-7; v_gene: TRBV5-6; d_gene: NA
CDR3aa: CASSNVGGEVLTDNEKLFF; CDR3nt: TGTGCCAGCAGTAATGTGGGGGGCGAAGTTCTGACCGATAATGAAAAACTGTTTTTT; j_gene: TRBJ1-4; v_gene: TRBV11-2; d_gene: NA
CDR3aa: CASSPQTRYNEQFF; CDR3nt: TGTGCCAGCAGTCCGCAGACTAGGTACAATGAGCAGTTCTTC; j_gene: TRBJ2-1; v_gene: TRBV27; d_gene: NA
CDR3aa: CASRIESSYNEQFF; CDR3nt: TGTGCCAGCAGGATCGAAAGCTCCTACAATGAGCAGTTCTTC; j_gene: TRBJ2-1; v_gene: TRBV5-6; d_gene: NA
CDR3aa: CASLGSLSLELFF; CDR3nt: TGTGCCAGTCTGGGCAGCCTGAGCTTGGAGCTGTTTTTT; j_gene: TRBJ2-2; v_gene: TRBV19; d_gene: NA
CDR3aa: CASSEIKGGTEAFF; CDR3nt: TGTGCCAGCAGTGAAATTAAGGGAGGGACTGAAGCTTTCTTT; j_gene: TRBJ1-1; v_gene: TRBV2; d_gene: NA
CDR3aa: CASGLVGGRSGNTIYF; CDR3nt: TGTGCTAGTGGTTTGGTAGGCGGCCGCTCTGGAAACACCATATATTTT; j_gene: TRBJ1-3; v_gene: TRBV12-5; d_gene: NA
CDR3aa: CASSLTSGTAGNTIYF; CDR3nt: TGTGCCAGCAGCTTAACCTCCGGGACAGCTGGAAACACCATATATTTT; j_gene: TRBJ1-3; v_gene: TRBV7-8; d_gene: TRBD1
CDR3aa: CASSLDRTSGKETQYF; CDR3nt: TGTGCCAGCAGCTTAGATCGTACTAGCGGGAAAGAGACCCAGTACTTC; j_gene: TRBJ2-5; v_gene: TRBV11-2; d_gene: TRBD2
CDR3aa: CASSQPEGDTQYF; CDR3nt: TGCGCCAGCAGCCAACCAGAAGGAGATACGCAGTATTTT; j_gene: TRBJ2-3; v_gene: TRBV4-3; d_gene: NA
CDR3aa: CASTPTGAGTEAFF; CDR3nt: TGTGCCAGCACCCCGACAGGGGCCGGCACTGAAGCTTTCTTT; j_gene: TRBJ1-1; v_gene: TRBV27; d_gene: TRBD1
CDR3aa: CASSQGDTTNYGYTF; CDR3nt: TGCGCCAGCAGCCAAGGGGACACAACTAACTATGGCTACACCTTC; j_gene: TRBJ1-2; v_gene: TRBV4-1; d_gene: NA
CDR3aa: CASSLVTGDNSPLHF; CDR3nt: TGTGCCAGCAGCTTGGTGACAGGGGATAATTCACCCCTCCACTTT; j_gene: TRBJ1-6; v_gene: TRBV7-6; d_gene: TRBD1
CDR3aa: CASSATGDTQYF; CDR3nt: TGTGCCAGCAGCGCCACTGGGGATACGCAGTATTTT; j_gene: TRBJ2-3; v_gene: TRBV7-3; d_gene: NA